This T cell receptor beta chain appears in the sequencing data of a study of T cell responses to AZD1222 COVID-19 vaccine (dated by TCRdb to 2020 to 2022). Notes on the research overall: AZD1222 recipients given second doses at about 4 weeks or at about 12 weeks were pooled, since spike-specific TCR depth and breadth were not found to differ between the two schedules. TCR sequencing was performed for fewer than 250 trial participants, of whom roughly 200 were given two doses of AZD1222 and 26 were given two doses of MenACWY control vaccine. Trial participants were enrolled by age into 18-55, 56-69 and 70-plus year subgroups, with about 150, 28 and 57 TCR-sequenced participants respectively.

CDR1 is given as SGHNT and CDR2 as YYREEE, both from the germline V gene (reference sequence). V is cut by 0 bases and J by 1 base, and the space between the germline ends is 2 bases. Counted from cysteine to phenylalanine, this CDR3 has 13 amino acids. This entry keeps only the CDR3 DNA: 39 bases, framed from base 1. Note on this clone: Its antigen remains unidentified. No much larger clone exists at a distance of one base, and base qualities are not known. Other DNA sequences in this specimen translate into the identical CDR3.

The time point label, as the study defines it: baseline before first vaccination. The vaccinee samples were drawn from two UK trials, COV001 and COV002, one of which was a single-blind randomized controlled phase 2/3 trial testing AZD1222 (ChAdOx1 nCoV-19) in healthy adults. For TCRbeta chain sequencing, PBMC samples were collected from trial participants at day 0 and at day 28 after the second dose. Overall results and qualifications from the work: Participants were mostly white British, with more females than males. The authors suggested clonal diversity may have been underestimated. Nearly half of unique spike-specific TCRs reportedly recognized epitopes outside regions mutated in the B.1.351 and B.1.1.7 variants. No day 14 peak-response samples were available, so repertoires were characterized only after the peak T cell response. Conclusions about previously exposed vaccinees were limited because only six AZD1222 recipients were SARS-CoV-2 seropositive at baseline. The 56-69-year group was small, and its depth increase did not reach significance, likely because of low power. Vaccine-associated CD4 TCRs spanned the whole spike protein, with dominant responses in regions 160-218 and 743-854. After two AZD1222 doses, spike-specific TCR breadth and depth were significantly higher than at day 0 and than in MenACWY recipients.

The CDR3 regions of human TCRbeta chains were subjected to immunosequencing. As for the authors' bioinformatics: Repertoire TCRs were matched against a reference library of SARS-CoV-2-specific TCRs generated with the MIRA antigen-specificity platform. Breadth was defined as the fraction of unique TCRs that were SARS-CoV-2-associated, and depth was defined as the fraction of total T cells that were SARS-CoV-2-associated. Using the MIRA data, every spike-specific TCR was mapped to the spike region that the TCR reacted to and assigned to either a CD4 or a CD8 class. Log10-transformed breadth and depth values were compared by one-way ANOVA with Sidak's multiple comparisons tests. Not all clones reach the TCRdb copy of this immuneACCESS table, which keeps in-frame sequences only. Checked studies attribute under half of the gap to unresolved V genes and leave the rest unexplained. V and J calls and clone size follow that table, whereas D and trimming were derived from the DNA. A total of about 180,000 clones appear in this sample, around nine tenths of them only once. About 8% of the sample is taken by the ten largest.

Recombination joined TRBV5-4 with TRBJ1-5, with the identity of the D gene unclear. The source of this sequence is an adult in good health. Sequenced here: peripheral blood, sampled on day 0 of AZD1222 vaccination. The nucleotides are TGTGCCAGCAGCTTGGGCAGCAATCAGCCCCAGCATTTT. Protein translation: CASSLGSNQPQHF.